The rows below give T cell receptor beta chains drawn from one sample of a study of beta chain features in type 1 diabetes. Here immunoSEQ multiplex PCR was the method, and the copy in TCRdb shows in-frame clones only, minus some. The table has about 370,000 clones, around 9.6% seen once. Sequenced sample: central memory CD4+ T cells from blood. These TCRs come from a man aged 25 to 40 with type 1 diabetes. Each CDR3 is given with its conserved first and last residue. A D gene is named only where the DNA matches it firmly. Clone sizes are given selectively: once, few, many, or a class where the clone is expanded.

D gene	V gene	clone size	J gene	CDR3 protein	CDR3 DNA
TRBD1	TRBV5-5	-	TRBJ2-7	CASSSGQVEQYF	TGTGCCAGCAGCTCCGGACAGGTGGAGCAGTACTTC
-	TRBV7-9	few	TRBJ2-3	CASSLRSGSTDTQYF	TGTGCCAGCAGCTTGCGATCTGGAAGCACAGATACGCAGTATTTT
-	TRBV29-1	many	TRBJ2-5	CSVATGTPKETQYF	TGCAGCGTTGCCACCGGGACTCCGAAAGAGACCCAGTACTTC
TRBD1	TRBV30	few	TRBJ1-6	CAWSVQGQGFGPLHF	TGTGCCTGGAGTGTACAGGGACAGGGTTTTGGACCCCTCCACTTT
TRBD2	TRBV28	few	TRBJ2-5	CASSLGTSGRYQETQYF	TGTGCCAGCAGTTTGGGGACTAGCGGGAGGTACCAAGAGACCCAGTACTTC
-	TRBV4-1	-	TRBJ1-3	CASSQDHSNSGNTIYF	TGTGCCAGCAGCCAGGATCATTCAAACTCTGGAAACACCATATATTTT
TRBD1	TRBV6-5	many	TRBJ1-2	CASSYTRTGGAYGYTF	TGTGCCAGCAGTTACACCCGGACAGGGGGCGCTTATGGCTACACCTTC
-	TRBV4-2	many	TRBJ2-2	CASRHPSVEGGELFF	TGTGCCAGCAGACATCCGTCCGTGGAAGGCGGGGAGCTGTTTTTT
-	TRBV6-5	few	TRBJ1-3	CASSHRDPSGNTIYF	TGTGCCAGCAGTCACAGGGATCCCTCTGGAAACACCATATATTTT
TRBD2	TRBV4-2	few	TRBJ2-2	CASSQPTSGGNTGELFF	TGTGCCAGCAGCCAACCGACTAGCGGGGGGAACACCGGGGAGCTGTTTTTT
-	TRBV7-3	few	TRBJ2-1	CASSYHNEQFF	TGTGCCAGCAGCTACCATAATGAGCAGTTCTTC
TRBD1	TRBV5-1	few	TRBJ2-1	CASSLGSDRVNEQFF	TGCGCCAGCAGCTTAGGGTCTGACAGGGTGAATGAGCAGTTCTTC
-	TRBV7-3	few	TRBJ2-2	CASSLGGRAAGELFF	TGTGCCAGCAGCTTAGGTGGAAGGGCGGCCGGGGAGCTGTTTTTT
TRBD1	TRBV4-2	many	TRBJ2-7	CASSQAGGGYEQYF	TGTGCCAGCAGCCAAGCAGGGGGTGGCTACGAGCAGTACTTC
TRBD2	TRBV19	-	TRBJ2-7	CASKSGSFDEQYF	TGTGCCAGTAAAAGCGGGAGTTTCGACGAGCAGTACTTC
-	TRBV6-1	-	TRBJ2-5	CASSEDARETQYF	TGTGCCAGCAGTGAAGATGCGAGAGAGACCCAGTACTTC
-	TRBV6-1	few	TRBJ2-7	CASSPTPSYEQYF	TGTGCCAGCAGTCCGACTCCTTCCTACGAGCAGTACTTC
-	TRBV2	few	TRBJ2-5	CASRDDRQETQYF	TGTGCCAGCAGGGACGACAGGCAAGAGACCCAGTACTTC
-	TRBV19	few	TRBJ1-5	CASSYSLDQPQHF	TGTGCCAGTAGTTACAGTCTCGATCAGCCCCAGCATTTT
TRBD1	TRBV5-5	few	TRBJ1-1	CASSWGTGEAFF	TGTGCCAGCAGCTGGGGGACAGGGGAAGCTTTCTTT
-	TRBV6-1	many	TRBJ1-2	CAGAGETVRGYTF	TGTGCCGGGGCCGGAGAGACAGTGCGTGGCTACACCTTC
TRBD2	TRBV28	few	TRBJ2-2	CASSETSGYTGELFF	TGTGCCAGCAGCGAGACTAGCGGGTACACCGGGGAGCTGTTTTTT
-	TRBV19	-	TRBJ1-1	CASSIQGTEAFF	TGTGCCAGTAGTATACAGGGCACTGAAGCTTTCTTT
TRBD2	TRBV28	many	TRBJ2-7	CASSSPGRVHDEQYF	TGTGCCAGCAGCTCCCCGGGGAGGGTTCACGACGAGCAGTACTTC
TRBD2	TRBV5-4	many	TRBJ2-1	CASSLQTSGVNEQFF	TGTGCCAGCAGCTTACAGACTAGCGGGGTAAATGAGCAGTTCTTC
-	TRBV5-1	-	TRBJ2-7	CASSVTVARAYEQYF	TGCGCCAGCAGCGTGACGGTGGCCCGCGCCTACGAGCAGTACTTC
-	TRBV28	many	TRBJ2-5	CASSDRETQYF	TGTGCCAGCAGTGACCGGGAGACCCAGTACTTC
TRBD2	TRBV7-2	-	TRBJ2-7	CASSLALAGDGEQYF	TGTGCCAGCAGCTTAGCACTAGCGGGAGACGGGGAGCAGTACTTC
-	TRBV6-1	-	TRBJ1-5	CASRTQHF	TGTGCCAGCAGAACCCAGCATTTT
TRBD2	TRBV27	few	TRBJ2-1	CASQTSGRANEQFF	TGTGCCAGCCAGACTAGCGGGAGGGCAAATGAGCAGTTCTTC
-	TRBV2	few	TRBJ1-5	CASSEAPSRPQHF	TGTGCCAGCAGTGAGGCGCCGTCGAGGCCCCAGCATTTT
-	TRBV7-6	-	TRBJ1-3	CASSLVPDNTIYF	TGTGCCAGCAGCTTAGTACCAGACAACACCATATATTTT
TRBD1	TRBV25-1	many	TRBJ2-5	CASRGQGRETQYF	TGTGCCAGCAGAGGACAGGGGAGGGAGACCCAGTACTTC
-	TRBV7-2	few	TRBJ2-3	CASSLVSGVSPDTQYF	TGTGCCAGCAGCTTAGTCTCCGGCGTCTCGCCAGATACGCAGTATTTT
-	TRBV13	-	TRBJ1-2	CASSEYNGYTF	TGTGCCAGCAGTGAATATAATGGCTACACCTTC
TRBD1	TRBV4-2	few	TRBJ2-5	CASSQDGAGGVEQYF	TGTGCCAGCAGCCAAGATGGGGCAGGGGGAGTTGAGCAGTACTTC
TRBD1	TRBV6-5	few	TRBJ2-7	CASKAGGYEQYF	TGTGCCAGCAAGGCAGGGGGTTACGAGCAGTACTTC
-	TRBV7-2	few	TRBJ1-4	CASSPDKANEKLFF	TGTGCCAGCAGCCCCGACAAAGCTAATGAAAAACTGTTTTTT
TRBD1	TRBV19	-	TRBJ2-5	CASSIPNRGRETQYF	TGTGCCAGTAGTATACCGAACAGGGGCAGGGAGACCCAGTACTTC
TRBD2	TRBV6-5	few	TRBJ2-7	CAIGRTSGKGEQYF	TGTGCCATCGGCCGGACTAGCGGGAAAGGGGAGCAGTACTTC
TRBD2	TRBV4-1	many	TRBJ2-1	CASSQGRLHSGSGQFF	TGCGCCAGCAGCCAAGGACGCTTACATAGCGGGAGTGGACAGTTCTTC
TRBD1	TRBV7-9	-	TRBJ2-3	CASSSDRGSGTQYF	TGTGCCAGCAGCTCGGACAGGGGATCGGGTACGCAGTATTTT